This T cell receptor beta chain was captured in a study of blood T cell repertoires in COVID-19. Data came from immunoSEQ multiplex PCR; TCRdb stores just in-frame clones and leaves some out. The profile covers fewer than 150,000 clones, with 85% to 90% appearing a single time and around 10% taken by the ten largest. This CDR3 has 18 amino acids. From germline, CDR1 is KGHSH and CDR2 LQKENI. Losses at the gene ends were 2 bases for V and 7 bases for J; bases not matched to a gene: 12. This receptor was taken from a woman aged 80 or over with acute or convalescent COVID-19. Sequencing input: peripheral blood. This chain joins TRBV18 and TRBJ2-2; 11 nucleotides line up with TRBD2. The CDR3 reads CASSPISLAGAPGGELFF. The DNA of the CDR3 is TGTGCCAGCTCACCAATTTCACTAGCGGGGGCCCCCGGCGGGGAGCTGTTTTTT.